These 6 T cell receptor beta chains originate from one sample sequenced in a study of control samples from healthy donors and cancer patients. Generated by immunoSEQ multiplex PCR, the TCRdb table keeps only in-frame clones and is missing some. This table has fewer than 85,000 clones, 91% appearing once. The sample was blood. Receptor source: a man younger than 40 in good health.

The rearrangement joins TRBV7-9 to TRBJ1-1; D uncertain. Germline CDR1 reads SEHNR; CDR2 reads FQNEAQ (reference sequence). The CDR3 is 15 amino acids. Trimming removed 3 bases from V and 0 bases from J, with 11 bases in between. In nucleotides, the CDR3 is TGTGCCAGCAGCTTCGGGAGGATCATGAACACTGAAGCTTTCTTT. Translated: CASSFGRIMNTEAFF.

This clone was recorded a few times. V usage is TRBV2 and J usage is TRBJ2-2; D may be TRBD1 (6 bases). The CDR3 is made up of 16 amino acids. V was cut by 6 bases and J by 3 bases, with 17 bases left in between. In germline, CDR1 is SNHLY, CDR2 FYNNEI. The CDR3 spells CASSLAEGGYTGELFF. As DNA, the CDR3 is TGTGCCAGCAGCTTAGCCGAAGGGGGTTACACCGGGGAGCTGTTTTTT.

The genes are TRBV15 and TRBJ1-1; D gene unclear. With 0 bases removed from V and 7 bases from J, the gap between germline ends came to 15 bases. There are 15 residues in the CDR3. The germline CDR1 and CDR2 sequences are LNHNV and YYDKDF (reference sequence). For the CDR3, the DNA is TGTGCCACCAGCAGAGATGGAGGACGACCCTTTGAAGCTTTCTTT. Protein product: CATSRDGGRPFEAFF.

In regard to this clone: Other DNA sequences from this sample encode an identical CDR3 as well. This chain links TRBV6-5 with TRBJ2-2, with D uncertain. In germline, CDR1 is MNHEY, CDR2 SVGAGI. This CDR3 is built from 13 residues. V was cut by 2 bases and J by 4 bases, with 5 bases left in between. CDR3 coding DNA: TGTGCCAGCAGTTACCGACTCACCGGGGAGCTGTTTTTT. Protein product: CASSYRLTGELFF.

This chain uses TRBV5-4 with TRBJ1-5; 11 positions match TRBD1. Germline values: CDR1 SGHNT, CDR2 YYREEE (reference sequence). V was pared by 3 bases and J by 7 bases, with 6 bases of the junction left unmatched. The CDR3 runs to 15 residues. This chain's CDR3 is CASSSGTGGGQPQHF. In DNA form, the CDR3 reads TGTGCCAGCAGCTCCGGGACAGGGGGAGGGCAGCCCCAGCATTTT.

This rearrangement joins TRBV4-1 to TRBJ2-7; D unclear. V was shortened by 1 base and J by 1 base, with 2 bases between the two germline ends. The germline gives CDR1 MGHRA, CDR2 YSYEKL. This CDR3 is built from 12 residues. CDR3 nucleotide sequence: TGCGCCAGCAGCCAAGGGTCCTACGAGCAGTACTTC. As protein: CASSQGSYEQYF.